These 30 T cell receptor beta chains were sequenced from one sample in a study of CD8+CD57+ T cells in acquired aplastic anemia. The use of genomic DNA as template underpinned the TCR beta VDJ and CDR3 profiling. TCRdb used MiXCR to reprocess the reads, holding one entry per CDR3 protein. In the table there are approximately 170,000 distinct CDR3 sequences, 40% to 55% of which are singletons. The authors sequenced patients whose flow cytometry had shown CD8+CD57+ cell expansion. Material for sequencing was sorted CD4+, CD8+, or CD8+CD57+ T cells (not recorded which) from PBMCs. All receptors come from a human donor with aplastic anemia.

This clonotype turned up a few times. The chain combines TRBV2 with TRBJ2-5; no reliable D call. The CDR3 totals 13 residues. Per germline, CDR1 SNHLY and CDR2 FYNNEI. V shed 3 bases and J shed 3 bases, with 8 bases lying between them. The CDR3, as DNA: TGTGCCAGCAGTGAGAGATTAAAAGAGACCCAGTACTTC. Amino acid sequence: CASSERLKETQYF.

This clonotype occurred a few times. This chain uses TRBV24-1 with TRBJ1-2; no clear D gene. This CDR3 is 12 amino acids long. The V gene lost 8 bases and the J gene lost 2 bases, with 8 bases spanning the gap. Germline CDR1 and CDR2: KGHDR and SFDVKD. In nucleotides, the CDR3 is TGTGCCACCACAGTCAGAAACTATGGCTACACCTTC. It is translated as CATTVRNYGYTF.

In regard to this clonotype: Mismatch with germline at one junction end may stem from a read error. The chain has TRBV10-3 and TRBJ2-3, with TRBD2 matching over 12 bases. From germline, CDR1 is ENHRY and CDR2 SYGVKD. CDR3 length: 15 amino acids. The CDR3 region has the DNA TGTGCCATCAGCGGGACTAGCGGGTTCACAGATACGCAGTGTTTT. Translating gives CAISGTSGFTDTQCF.

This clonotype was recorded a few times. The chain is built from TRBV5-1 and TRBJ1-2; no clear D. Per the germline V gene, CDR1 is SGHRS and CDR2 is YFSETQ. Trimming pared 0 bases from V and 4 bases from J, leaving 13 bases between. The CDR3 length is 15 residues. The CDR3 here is CASSLDVGSGYGYTF. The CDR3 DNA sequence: TGCGCCAGCAGCTTGGATGTGGGTAGTGGCTATGGCTACACCTTC.

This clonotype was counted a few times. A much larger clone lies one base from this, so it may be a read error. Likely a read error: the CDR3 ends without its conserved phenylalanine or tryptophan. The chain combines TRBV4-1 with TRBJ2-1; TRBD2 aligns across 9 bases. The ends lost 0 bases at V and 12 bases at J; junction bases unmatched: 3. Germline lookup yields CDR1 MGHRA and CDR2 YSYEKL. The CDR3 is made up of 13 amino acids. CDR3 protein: CASSQDPSGTQFL. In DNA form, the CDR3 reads TGCGCCAGCAGCCAAGATCCTAGCGGGACGCAGTTCCTC.

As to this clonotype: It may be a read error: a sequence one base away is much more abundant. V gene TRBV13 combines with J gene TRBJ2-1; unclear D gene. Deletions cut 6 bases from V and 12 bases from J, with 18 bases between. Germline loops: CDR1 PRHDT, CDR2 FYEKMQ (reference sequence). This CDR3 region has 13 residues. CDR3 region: CASSRTRFGGQFF. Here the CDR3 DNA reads TGTGCCAGCAGTCGGACGCGCTTCGGTGGGCAGTTCTTC.

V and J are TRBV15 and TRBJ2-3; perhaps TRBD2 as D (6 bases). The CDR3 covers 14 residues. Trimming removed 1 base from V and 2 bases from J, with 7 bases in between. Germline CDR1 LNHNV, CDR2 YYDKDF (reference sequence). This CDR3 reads CATSRAGDTDTQYF. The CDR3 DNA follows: TGTGCCACCAGCAGAGCGGGAGACACAGATACGCAGTATTTT.

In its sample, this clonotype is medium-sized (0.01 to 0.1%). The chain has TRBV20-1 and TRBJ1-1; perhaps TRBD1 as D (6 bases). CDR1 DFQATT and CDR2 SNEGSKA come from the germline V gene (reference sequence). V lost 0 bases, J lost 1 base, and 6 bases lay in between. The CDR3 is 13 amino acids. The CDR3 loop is CSAREGANTEAFF. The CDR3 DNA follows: TGCAGTGCTAGAGAGGGGGCGAACACTGAAGCTTTCTTT.

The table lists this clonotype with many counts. The CDR3 DNA sequence: TGTGCCAGCAGCTTGGATGTAGGTTCGGGAGAGACCCAGTACTTC. This sequence encodes CASSLDVGSGETQYF. V gene TRBV5-4 combines with J gene TRBJ2-5; D unresolved. The germline gives CDR1 SGHNT, CDR2 YYREEE (reference sequence). Trimming cost V 0 bases and J 4 bases, with 13 bases left between them. The CDR3 has 15 residues.

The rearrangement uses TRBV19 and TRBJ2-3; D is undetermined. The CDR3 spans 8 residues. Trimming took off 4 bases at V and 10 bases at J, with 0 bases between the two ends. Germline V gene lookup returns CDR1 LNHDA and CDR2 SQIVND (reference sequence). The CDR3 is CASSTQYF. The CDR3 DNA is TGTGCCAGTAGTACGCAGTATTTT.

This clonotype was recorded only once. The CDR3 protein is CASSQAYRGAQETQYF. The DNA for the CDR3 is TGCGCCAGCAGCCAAGCCTACAGAGGGGCGCAAGAGACCCAGTACTTC. The rearrangement uses TRBV4-3 and TRBJ2-5; the D call may be TRBD1 or TRBD2 (5 bases each). The germline V and J ends were trimmed by 1 base and 2 bases, with 14 bases remaining between them. CDR3 length equals 16 residues. Germline V gene sequence: CDR1 LGHNA, CDR2 YSLEER.

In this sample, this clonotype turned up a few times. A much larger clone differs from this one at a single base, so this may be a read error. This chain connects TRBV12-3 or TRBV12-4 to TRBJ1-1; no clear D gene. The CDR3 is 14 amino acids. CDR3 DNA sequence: TGTCCCAGCAGCAAAAAGATCATGAACACTGAAGCTTTCTTT. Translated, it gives CPSSKKIMNTEAFF.

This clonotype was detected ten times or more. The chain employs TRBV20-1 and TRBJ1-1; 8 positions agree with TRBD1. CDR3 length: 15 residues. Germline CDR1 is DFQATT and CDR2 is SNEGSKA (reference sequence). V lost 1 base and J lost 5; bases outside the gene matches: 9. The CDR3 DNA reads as TGCAGTGCTAGAGTGTCAGGGGGCGTGTTAACTGAAGCTTTCTTT. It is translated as CSARVSGGVLTEAFF.

The CDR3 DNA sequence: TGCGCCAGCAGTGAGTCCGGACTAGCGGAGGACAATGAGCAGTTCTTC. Protein product: CASSESGLAEDNEQFF. This chain connects TRBV10-1 to TRBJ2-1, with 10 bases aligning to TRBD2. The germline gives CDR1 WNHNN, CDR2 SYGVQD (reference sequence). The trim removed 0 bases at V and 5 bases at J, leaving 4 bases unmatched. This CDR3 has 16 amino acids.

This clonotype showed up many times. The CDR3 loop is CASSIVGTGYGYTF. The CDR3 nucleotides read TGTGCCAGTAGTATAGTGGGGACAGGGTATGGCTACACCTTC. The rearrangement uses TRBV19 and TRBJ1-2, with TRBD1 matching 9 bases. This CDR3 region has 14 residues. The junction had 2 bases not matched to a gene; V was cut back by 1 base and J by 5 bases. In germline, CDR1 is LNHDA, CDR2 SQIVND (reference sequence).

CDR3: CATSGFLNTEAFF. CDR3 coding DNA: TGTGCCACCAGCGGCTTTTTGAACACTGAAGCTTTCTTT. The genes are TRBV15 and TRBJ1-1; D unresolved. V was trimmed by 5 bases and J by 0 bases, leaving 7 bases between them. Germline V gives CDR1 LNHNV, CDR2 YYDKDF (reference sequence). This CDR3 has 13 residues.

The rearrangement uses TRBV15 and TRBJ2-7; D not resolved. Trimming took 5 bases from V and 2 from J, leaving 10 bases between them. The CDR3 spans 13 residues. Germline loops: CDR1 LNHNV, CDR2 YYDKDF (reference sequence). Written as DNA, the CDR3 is TGTGCCACCAGCCTAAAGCACCCCTACGAGCAGTACGTC. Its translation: CATSLKHPYEQYV.

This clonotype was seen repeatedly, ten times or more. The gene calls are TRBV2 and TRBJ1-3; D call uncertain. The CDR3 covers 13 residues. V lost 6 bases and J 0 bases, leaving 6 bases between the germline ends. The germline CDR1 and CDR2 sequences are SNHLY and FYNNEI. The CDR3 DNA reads TGTGCCAGCAGGGCCCTCTCTGGAAACACCATATATTTT. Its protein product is CASRALSGNTIYF. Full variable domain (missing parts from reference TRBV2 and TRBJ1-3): EPEVTQTPSHQVTQMGQEVILRCVPISNHLYFYWYRQILGQKVEFLVSFYNNEISEKSEIFDDQFSVERPDGSNFTLKIRSTKLEDSAMYFCASRALSGNTIYFGEGSWLTVV.

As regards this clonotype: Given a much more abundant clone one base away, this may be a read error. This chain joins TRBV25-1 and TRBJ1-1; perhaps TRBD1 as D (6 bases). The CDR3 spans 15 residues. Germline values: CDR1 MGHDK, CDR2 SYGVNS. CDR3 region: CASSLVPGGDTEASF. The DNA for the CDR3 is TGTGCCAGCAGCTTGGTACCGGGGGGCGACACTGAAGCTTCCTTT. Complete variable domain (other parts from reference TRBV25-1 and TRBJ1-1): EADIYQTPRYLVIGTGKKITLECSQTMGHDKMYWYQQDPGMELHLIHYSYGVNSTEKGDLSSESTVSRIRTEHFPLTLESARPSHTSQYLCASSLVPGGDTEASFGQGTRLTVV.

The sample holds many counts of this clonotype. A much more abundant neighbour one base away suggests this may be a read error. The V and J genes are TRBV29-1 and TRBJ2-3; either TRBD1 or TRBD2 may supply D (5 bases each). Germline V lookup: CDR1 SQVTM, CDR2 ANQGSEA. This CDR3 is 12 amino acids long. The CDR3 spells CNVGTSTDTQYF. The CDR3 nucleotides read TGCAACGTCGGGACCAGCACAGATACGCAGTATTTT.

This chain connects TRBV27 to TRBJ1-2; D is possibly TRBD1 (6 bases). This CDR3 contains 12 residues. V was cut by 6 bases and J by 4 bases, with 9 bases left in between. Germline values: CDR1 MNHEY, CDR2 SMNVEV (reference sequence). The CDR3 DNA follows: TGTGCCAGCAGGACAGGAGTCTATGGCTACACCTTC. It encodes CASRTGVYGYTF.

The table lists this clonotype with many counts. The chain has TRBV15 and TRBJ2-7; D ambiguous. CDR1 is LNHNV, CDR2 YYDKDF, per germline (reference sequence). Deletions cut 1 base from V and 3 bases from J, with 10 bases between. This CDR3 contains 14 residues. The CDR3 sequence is CATSRGRGHYEQYF. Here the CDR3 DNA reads TGTGCCACCAGCAGAGGACGAGGTCACTACGAGCAGTACTTC.

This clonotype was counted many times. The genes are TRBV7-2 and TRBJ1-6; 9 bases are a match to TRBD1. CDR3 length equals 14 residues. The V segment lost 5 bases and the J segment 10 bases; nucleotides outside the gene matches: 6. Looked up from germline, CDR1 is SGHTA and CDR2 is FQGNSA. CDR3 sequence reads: CASSQPTGGSPLHF. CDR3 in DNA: TGTGCCAGCAGCCAGCCCACAGGGGGCTCACCCCTCCACTTT. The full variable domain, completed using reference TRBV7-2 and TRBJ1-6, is GAGVSQSPSNKVTEKGKDVELRCDPISGHTALYWYRQSLGQGLEFLIYFQGNSAPDKSGLPSDRFSAERTGGSVSTLTIQRTQQEDSAVYLCASSQPTGGSPLHFGNGTRLTVT.

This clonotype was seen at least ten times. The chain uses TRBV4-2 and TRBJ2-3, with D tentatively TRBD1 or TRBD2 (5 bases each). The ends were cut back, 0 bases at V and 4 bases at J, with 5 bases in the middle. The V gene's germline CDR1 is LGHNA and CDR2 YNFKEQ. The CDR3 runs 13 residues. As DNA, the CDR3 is TGTGCCAGCAGCCAAGAGGGGGCAGATACGCAGTATTTT. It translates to CASSQEGADTQYF.

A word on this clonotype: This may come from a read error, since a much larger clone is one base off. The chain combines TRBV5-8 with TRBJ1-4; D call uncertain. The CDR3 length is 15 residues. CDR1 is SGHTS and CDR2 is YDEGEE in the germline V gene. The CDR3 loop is CASSLGPGRDEKLLF. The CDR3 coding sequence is TGTGCCAGCAGCTTGGGACCCGGGCGGGATGAAAAACTGCTTTTT. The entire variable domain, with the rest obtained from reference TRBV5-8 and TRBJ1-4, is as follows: EAGVTQSPTHLIKTRGQQATLRCSPISGHTSVYWYQQALGLGLQFLLWYDEGEERNRGNFPPRFSGRQFPNYSSELNVNALELEDSALYLCASSLGPGRDEKLLFGSGTQLSVL.

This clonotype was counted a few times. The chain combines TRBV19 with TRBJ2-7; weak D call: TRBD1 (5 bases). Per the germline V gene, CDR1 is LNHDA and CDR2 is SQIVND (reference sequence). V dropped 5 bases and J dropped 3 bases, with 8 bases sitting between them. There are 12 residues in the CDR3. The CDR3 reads CASSPQGYEQYF. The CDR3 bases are TGTGCCAGTAGTCCCCAGGGCTACGAGCAGTACTTC. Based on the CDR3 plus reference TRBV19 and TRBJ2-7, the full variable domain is DGGITQSPKYLFRKEGQNVTLSCEQNLNHDAMYWYRQDPGQGLRLIYYSQIVNDFQKGDIAEGYSVSREKKESFPLTVTSAQKNPTAFYLCASSPQGYEQYFGPGTRLTVT.

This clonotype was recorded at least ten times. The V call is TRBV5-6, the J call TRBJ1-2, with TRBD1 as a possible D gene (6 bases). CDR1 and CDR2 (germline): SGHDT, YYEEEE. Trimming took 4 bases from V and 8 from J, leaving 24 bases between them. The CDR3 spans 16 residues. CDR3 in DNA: TGTGCCAGCAGCCAACGGGACGGAGGGGGAGTTGGCGGCTACACCTTC. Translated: CASSQRDGGGVGGYTF.

Here the CDR3 reads CSVVGSKETQYF. CDR3 DNA: TGCAGCGTTGTTGGCAGTAAAGAGACCCAGTACTTC. V is TRBV29-1 and J is TRBJ2-5; D gene ambiguous. CDR1 is SQVTM, CDR2 ANQGSEA, per germline. The CDR3 sequence is 12 residues long. With 4 bases removed from V and 3 bases from J, the gap between germline ends came to 9 bases.

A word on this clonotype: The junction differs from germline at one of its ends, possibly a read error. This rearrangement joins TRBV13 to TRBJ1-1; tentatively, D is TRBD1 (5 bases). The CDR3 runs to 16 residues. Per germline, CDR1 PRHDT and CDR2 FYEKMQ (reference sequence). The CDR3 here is CASSLGQGGYHTEAFF. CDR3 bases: TGTGCCAGCAGTTTAGGCCAGGGCGGTTATCACACTGAAGCTTTCTTT. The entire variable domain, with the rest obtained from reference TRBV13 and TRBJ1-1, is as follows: AAGVIQSPRHLIKEKRETATLKCYPIPRHDTVYWYQQGPGQDPQFLISFYEKMQSDKGSIPDRFSAQQFSDYHSELNMSSLELGDSALYFCASSLGQGGYHTEAFFGQGTRLTVV.

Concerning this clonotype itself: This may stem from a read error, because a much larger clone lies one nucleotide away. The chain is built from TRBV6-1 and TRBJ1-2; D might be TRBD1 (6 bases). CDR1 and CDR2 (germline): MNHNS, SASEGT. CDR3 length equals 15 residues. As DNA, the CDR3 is TGTGCCAGCAGTAGATCACAGGGCAAGATCTATGGCTACATCTTC. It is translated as CASSRSQGKIYGYIF.